Detailed here is one T cell receptor (beta chain). Antigen unknown. Germline CDR1 SQVTM, CDR2 ANQGSEA. Trimming removed 4 bases from V and 3 bases from J, with 13 bases in between. This CDR3 comprises 13 residues. The data originate from a study of CD8+ T cells in alopecia areata. Across the study: Tofacitinib administration persisted for 6 to 18 months, succeeded by 6 months off drug.

It was cDNA, reverse transcribed from extracted RNA, that served as the sequencing template. Profiled with immunoSEQ multiplex PCR; TCRdb holds only in-frame clones, not every one. The sample includes about 130,000 clones, roughly 50% of them seen just once. Study-wide results and limits: Elevated clonality characterized lesional scalp relative to normal scalp, particularly in alopecia totalis/universalis.

As for treatment: oral pan-JAK inhibitor, 5-10 mg twice daily. Sequenced here: CD8+ T cells sorted from blood, sampled at week 4, from a patient treated with tofacitinib. V gene TRBV29-1 combines with J gene TRBJ2-7, with D tentatively TRBD2 (5 bases). The source is a human donor with alopecia areata. The CDR3 sequence: CSVVVDGVYEQYF. In DNA, the CDR3 is TGCAGCGTTGTCGTGGACGGGGTCTACGAGCAGTACTTC.